This TCR beta chain was recovered during a study of T cells after yellow fever vaccination. Findings and caveats of the study: Some clonotypes, a small share, were shared between CD4 and CD8 compartments.

Germline CDR1 reads DFQATT; CDR2 reads SNEGSKA (reference sequence). This CDR3 is 16 amino acids long. Trimming took 3 bases from V and 3 from J, leaving 21 bases between them. On this clonotype: Its antigen is still unknown.

In TCRdb, the 5' RACE reads were re-called with MiXCR into one record per CDR3 protein. The sample has around 340,000 distinct CDR3 sequences, 7.5% to 9% seen once. Sequences were derived from PBMCs, sampled on the day of the first yellow fever vaccination. This rearrangement joins TRBV20-1 to TRBJ2-7; D uncertain. The sequence was obtained from a man aged 18 to 30 who received the YFV17D yellow fever vaccine. The CDR3 sequence is CSARSLSGPTLYEQYF. In nucleotides, the CDR3 is TGCAGTGCTAGGTCTTTAAGTGGGCCGACCCTCTACGAGCAGTACTTC.